The next 25 T cell receptor beta chains were all read from a single sample in a study of T cell responses to AZD1222 COVID-19 vaccine. TCRdb's table, derived via immunoSEQ multiplex PCR, lists solely in-frame clones and lacks some. The sample includes around 160,000 clones, approximately 94% of them seen just once. The sample consisted of peripheral blood, taken 28 days after the second AZD1222 dose. These receptors all stem from an adult who received the AZD1222 COVID-19 vaccine.

This clone is a singleton in its sample. The chain joins TRBV5-5 to TRBJ2-7; TRBD2 matches 13 bases. Germline CDR1 and CDR2: SGHKS and YYEKEE (reference sequence). V shed 4 bases, J shed 4 bases, and the junction held 8 bases outside the gene matches. CDR3 length: 16 residues. CDR3 loop: CASSLRTSGSGYEQYF. CDR3 sequence (DNA): TGTGCCAGCAGCCTCCGGACTAGCGGGAGTGGGTACGAGCAGTACTTC.

This chain uses TRBV12-5 with TRBJ2-1, with 10 bases fitting TRBD2. The CDR3 has 20 residues. J lost 2 bases, V lost 2 bases, and 15 bases had no gene match. Germline assignment: CDR1 LGHNT and CDR2 FRNRAP. DNA for the CDR3: TGTGCTAGTGGTTTGATCTCGGGTAGCGGGAGGTCGGGCGCCTACAATGAGCAGTTCTTC. This encodes CASGLISGSGRSGAYNEQFF. Using reference TRBV12-5 and TRBJ2-1 for the parts outside the CDR3, the full variable domain is DARVTQTPRHKVTEMGQEVTMRCQPILGHNTVFWYRQTMMQGLELLAYFRNRAPLDDSGMPKDRFSAEMPDATLATLKIQPSEPRDSAVYFCASGLISGSGRSGAYNEQFFGPGTRLTVL.

The CDR3: CASSLTGGAEELFF. DNA for the CDR3: TGTGCCAGTAGTTTGACAGGGGGCGCGGAGGAGCTGTTTTTT. V gene TRBV19 combines with J gene TRBJ2-2; 10 bases agree with TRBD1. Germline V lookup: CDR1 LNHDA, CDR2 SQIVND (reference sequence). V dropped 5 bases and J dropped 10; count of bases not matched to a gene: 7. This CDR3 has 14 residues.

J is TRBJ2-1 and V is TRBV19; maybe TRBD1 (6 bases). V lost 6 bases to trimming and J lost 6 bases, with 15 bases between them. Germline assignment: CDR1 LNHDA and CDR2 SQIVND (reference sequence). The CDR3 contains 14 residues. Here the CDR3 reads CASSGTSLFNEQFF. In DNA form, the CDR3 reads TGTGCCAGTAGCGGGACATCATTATTCAATGAGCAGTTCTTC.

This clone was seen a few times. The chain joins TRBV2 to TRBJ1-2, with 10 bases lining up with TRBD1. Trimming took 6 bases from V and 7 from J; bases not matched to a gene: 14. The CDR3 sequence is 16 residues long. From germline, CDR1 is SNHLY and CDR2 FYNNEI. This chain's CDR3 is CASRDAATGTGVGYTF. The CDR3 nucleotides are TGTGCCAGCAGAGATGCAGCCACCGGGACAGGGGTTGGCTACACCTTC.

The chain recombines TRBV2 with TRBJ1-4; D perhaps matches TRBD1 (5 bases). The CDR3 sequence is 13 residues long. V was clipped by 3 bases and J by 10 bases, with 12 bases between them. CDR1 SNHLY and CDR2 FYNNEI come from the germline V gene. DNA for the CDR3: TGTGCCAGCAGTGATATTAGGACATCAAAACTGTTTTTT. Protein sequence: CASSDIRTSKLFF.

The CDR3 loop reads CASTKSSYNSPLHF. In DNA form, the CDR3 reads TGTGCCAGCACCAAGAGCTCCTATAATTCACCCCTCCACTTT. The chain joins TRBV3-1 (or the pseudogene TRBV3-2) to TRBJ1-6; the D is unclear. Germline V gives CDR1 LGHDT, CDR2 YNNKEL (reference sequence). V gave up 7 bases and J gave up 0 bases, with 7 bases separating them. The CDR3 runs to 14 residues.

The chain employs TRBV5-8 and TRBJ1-3, with D unclear. V dropped 6 bases and J dropped 4 bases, with 17 bases sitting between them. Germline assignment: CDR1 SGHTS and CDR2 YDEGEE. CDR3 size: 15 residues. Here the CDR3 reads CASNDKGGIGNTIYF. For the CDR3, the DNA is TGTGCCAGCAATGACAAGGGCGGAATCGGAAACACCATATATTTT.

The rearrangement joins TRBV14 to TRBJ1-4; possible D gene TRBD1, 5 bases. Trimming left V 2 bases short and J 0 bases short, with 7 bases between. Germline V CDR1 and CDR2: SGHDN, FVKESK. The CDR3 spans 15 residues. CDR3 in amino acids: CASSQQGSTNEKLFF. The CDR3 DNA reads TGTGCCAGCAGCCAACAGGGATCAACTAATGAAAAACTGTTTTTT.

This chain uses TRBV18 with TRBJ2-3; a possible D gene is TRBD1 (6 bases). V was cut by 6 bases and J by 0 bases, with 13 bases left in between. Germline assignment: CDR1 KGHSH and CDR2 LQKENI. This CDR3 region has 15 residues. For the CDR3, the DNA is TGTGCCAGCTCGCCCACAGGGTGGAGCACAGATACGCAGTATTTT. Its translation is CASSPTGWSTDTQYF.

The chain combines TRBV30 with TRBJ2-2; maybe TRBD2 (5 bases). The length of the CDR3 is 12 residues. Trimming stripped 5 bases from V and 3 bases from J, with 7 bases between. In germline, CDR1 is GTSNPN, CDR2 SVGIG (reference sequence). The CDR3 DNA reads as TGTGCCTGGGGAGGCCACACCGGGGAGCTGTTTTTT. Its translation is CAWGGHTGELFF.

This sequence joins TRBV6-5 and TRBJ2-7; D tentatively fits TRBD1 or TRBD2 (5 bases each). The CDR3 sequence is 14 residues long. V was clipped by 5 bases and J by 0 bases, with 11 bases between them. Germline-derived CDR1 and CDR2 are MNHEY and SVGAGI. The DNA of the CDR3 is TGTGCCAGCAGTCAGACCGGGACCTCCTACGAGCAGTACTTC. Its protein product is CASSQTGTSYEQYF.

The chain recombines TRBV19 with TRBJ1-1, with 7 bases that match TRBD1. Looked up from germline, CDR1 is LNHDA and CDR2 is SQIVND (reference sequence). The CDR3 extends over 16 amino acids. The J segment lost 7 bases and the V segment lost 5 bases, leaving 16 bases of the junction unmatched. DNA for the CDR3: TGTGCCAGTAGTTCGACAGGGTATTCGAATCCGTATGAAGCTTTCTTT. It translates to CASSSTGYSNPYEAFF.

J is TRBJ1-5 and V is TRBV7-9, with 9 bases identical to TRBD1. CDR3 size: 14 residues. Germline CDR1 reads SEHNR; CDR2 reads FQNEAQ (reference sequence). V was pared by 1 base and J by 7 bases, with 2 bases of the junction left unmatched. CDR3 amino acids: CASSLGTGVQPQHF. The DNA of the CDR3 is TGTGCCAGCAGCTTAGGGACAGGGGTGCAGCCCCAGCATTTT.

The J gene is TRBJ1-4, the V gene TRBV30; no firm D call. With 2 bases removed from V and 0 bases from J, the gap between germline ends came to 7 bases. The CDR3 extends over 14 amino acids. Looked up from germline, CDR1 is GTSNPN and CDR2 is SVGIG (reference sequence). Here the CDR3 reads CAWSRVTTNEKLFF. CDR3 sequence (DNA): TGTGCCTGGAGTAGGGTGACAACTAATGAAAAACTGTTTTTT.

The V gene is TRBV28, the J gene TRBJ1-5; weak D call: TRBD1 (5 bases). The germline CDR1 and CDR2 sequences are MDHEN and SYDVKM. The CDR3 is made up of 15 amino acids. Trimming cost V 4 bases and J 4 bases, with 14 bases left between them. The CDR3: CASSSPDTSNQPQHF. The CDR3 DNA follows: TGTGCCAGCAGTTCTCCGGACACATCGAATCAGCCCCAGCATTTT.

The gene calls are TRBV2 and TRBJ2-3; the match to TRBD2 covers 12 bases. The V gene's germline CDR1 is SNHLY and CDR2 FYNNEI. Trimming took 5 bases from V and 0 from J; bases not matched to a gene: 3. The CDR3 covers 16 residues. The CDR3 region has the DNA TGTGCCAGCAGTTTGGGACTAGCGGGTAGCACAGATACGCAGTATTTT. Encoded protein: CASSLGLAGSTDTQYF.

This clone appeared a single time. The chain uses TRBV7-2 and TRBJ2-5; no clear D. This CDR3 spans 13 amino acids. CDR1 SGHTA and CDR2 FQGNSA come from the germline V gene. The V end was cut by 5 bases, the J end by 7 bases, with 14 bases between. The CDR3 nucleotides read TGTGCCAGCAGCCCCTTACCCTCCGGGACCCAGTACTTC. Its translation: CASSPLPSGTQYF.

The chain carries TRBV3-1 (or the pseudogene TRBV3-2) and TRBJ2-1; TRBD2 matches 10 bases. The V gene's germline CDR1 is LGHDT and CDR2 YNNKEL (reference sequence). The CDR3 loop spans 19 amino acids. The trim removed 0 bases at V and 0 bases at J, leaving 8 bases unmatched. The CDR3 region is CASSQDASGSLNSYNEQFF. The CDR3 nucleotides are TGTGCCAGCAGCCAAGATGCTAGCGGGAGCCTAAACTCCTACAATGAGCAGTTCTTC.

The gene calls are TRBV29-1 and TRBJ1-1, with D possibly TRBD1 on 5 matching bases. Germline loops: CDR1 SQVTM, CDR2 ANQGSEA. With 4 bases removed from V and 1 base from J, the gap between germline ends came to 10 bases. The CDR3 extends over 13 amino acids. The CDR3 nucleotides read TGCAGCGTTGTGGGGCAGGGGAACACTGAAGCTTTCTTT. Protein: CSVVGQGNTEAFF.

The CDR3 region has the DNA TGTGCCAGCAGCCGGGGACAGGGTAGGAACGAGCAGTACTTC. Its protein is CASSRGQGRNEQYF. The rearrangement uses TRBV5-8 and TRBJ2-7, with 9 bases aligning to TRBD1. The CDR3 contains 14 residues. Germline V lookup: CDR1 SGHTS, CDR2 YDEGEE. V was clipped by 4 bases and J by 5 bases; unmatched bases: 7.

This clone was observed a few times. The rearrangement links TRBV10-2 to TRBJ2-1, with D possibly matching TRBD1 (5 bases). The V end lost 3 bases, the J end lost 15 bases, and 12 bases lay between the germline ends. CDR1 is WSHSY, CDR2 SAAADI, per germline. The CDR3 is 11 amino acids. Here the CDR3 reads CASSEGDVLFF. The CDR3 coding sequence is TGCGCCAGCAGTGAAGGGGATGTGCTGTTCTTC.

The chain has TRBV5-1 and TRBJ2-1; D might be TRBD1 or TRBD2, each matching 6 bases. Trimming stripped 2 bases from V and 5 bases from J, with 17 bases between. The CDR3 has 16 residues. Germline V CDR1 and CDR2: SGHRS, YFSETQ. Here the CDR3 reads CASSLGGKIMNNEQFF. Here the CDR3 DNA reads TGCGCCAGCAGCTTAGGGGGGAAGATTATGAACAATGAGCAGTTCTTC.

This rearrangement joins TRBV3-1 (or the pseudogene TRBV3-2) to TRBJ2-6, with a tentative D call TRBD1 (5 bases). The V gene's germline CDR1 is LGHDT and CDR2 YNNKEL (reference sequence). With 3 bases removed from V and 0 bases from J, the gap between germline ends came to 6 bases. CDR3 length: 15 residues. Here the CDR3 reads CASSHRVSGANVLTF. The CDR3 DNA is TGTGCCAGCAGCCACAGGGTCTCTGGGGCCAACGTCCTGACTTTC.

The V call is TRBV5-1, the J call TRBJ2-1; D tentatively reads TRBD1 or TRBD2 (5 bases each). V lost 4 bases and J 5 bases, leaving 16 bases between the germline ends. Germline V gene data show CDR1 as SGHRS and CDR2 as YFSETQ. This CDR3 has 15 amino acids. CDR3 protein: CASSRPGPVDNEQFF. CDR3 DNA: TGCGCCAGCAGCAGACCGGGACCCGTCGACAATGAGCAGTTCTTC. Based on the CDR3 plus reference TRBV5-1 and TRBJ2-1, the full variable domain is KAGVTQTPRYLIKTRGQQVTLSCSPISGHRSVSWYQQTPGQGLQFLFEYFSETQRNKGNFPGRFSGRQFSNSRSEMNVSTLELGDSALYLCASSRPGPVDNEQFFGPGTRLTVL.